Presented here are 31 T cell receptor beta chains from one specimen sequenced in a study of blood T cell repertoires in COVID-19. Profiling relied on immunoSEQ multiplex PCR, and the TCRdb table lists in-frame clones only, not all of them. The sample holds about 210,000 clones; roughly 83% are singletons and the top ten take around 5%. Material: PBMCs or T cells enriched from blood (not recorded which). These receptors originate from a man aged 40-50 years with acute COVID-19.

The chain uses TRBV19 and TRBJ1-1, with unresolved D. The germline gives CDR1 LNHDA, CDR2 SQIVND (reference sequence). The CDR3 is made up of 14 amino acids. V lost 5 bases and J 0 bases, leaving 10 bases between the germline ends. This CDR3 is CASSPQPMNTEAFF. The DNA of the CDR3 is TGTGCCAGTAGTCCACAGCCTATGAACACTGAAGCTTTCTTT.

V gene TRBV7-2 combines with J gene TRBJ1-4, with TRBD1 as a possible D gene (5 bases). The germline V gene has CDR1 SGHTA and CDR2 FQGNSA. The V and J ends lost 3 bases and 8 bases respectively, with 16 bases between them. There are 15 residues in the CDR3. The CDR3 sequence is CASSFPQGGGEKLFF. CDR3 coding DNA: TGTGCCAGCAGCTTCCCCCAGGGCGGTGGGGAAAAACTGTTTTTT.

The chain joins TRBV7-9 to TRBJ1-1; 9 bases align to TRBD1. There are 17 residues in the CDR3. Germline CDR1 is SEHNR and CDR2 is FQNEAQ (reference sequence). After removal of 2 bases from V and 0 bases from J, the junction contained 7 bases not matched to a gene. The CDR3 sequence is CASSLMGQGGLNTEAFF. The CDR3 DNA reads TGTGCCAGCAGCTTAATGGGACAGGGTGGTTTGAACACTGAAGCTTTCTTT.

This sequence joins TRBV10-3 and TRBJ2-3; 11 nucleotides agree with TRBD2. The CDR3 length is 20 residues. Germline V gives CDR1 ENHRY, CDR2 SYGVKD. Trimming cost V 4 bases and J 0 bases; bases outside gene matches: 15. CDR3 bases: TGTGCCATCAGTGGGTTTATAGCGGGAGGGCCGAGCCATAGCACAGATACGCAGTATTTT. It specifies CAISGFIAGGPSHSTDTQYF.

V gene TRBV27 combines with J gene TRBJ2-7, with D hard to call. This CDR3 has 14 residues. With 5 bases removed from V and 6 bases from J, the gap between germline ends came to 17 bases. Germline V gene data show CDR1 as MNHEY and CDR2 as SMNVEV (reference sequence). CDR3 residues: CASSPRLGSPEQYF. As DNA, the CDR3 is TGTGCCAGCAGTCCACGCCTAGGTTCCCCCGAGCAGTACTTC.

V usage is TRBV11-2 and J usage is TRBJ1-4, with 8 bases that match TRBD1. This CDR3 is built from 17 residues. With V trimmed by 5 bases and J by 8 bases, 16 bases remained unmatched. Germline CDR1 reads SGHAT; CDR2 reads FQNNGV. Written as DNA, the CDR3 is TGTGCCAGCAGCCCCCGCCCGGACAGGGCCTTTCGGGAAAAACTGTTTTTT. It yields the protein CASSPRPDRAFREKLFF.

The chain couples TRBV5-5 to TRBJ1-5, with D uncertain. Trimming stripped 0 bases from V and 5 bases from J, with 9 bases between. The germline V gene has CDR1 SGHKS and CDR2 YYEKEE (reference sequence). This CDR3 is built from 14 residues. DNA for the CDR3: TGTGCCAGCAGCTTGGACAGTTCCTATCAGCCCCAGCATTTT. Translated, it gives CASSLDSSYQPQHF.

This chain uses TRBV29-1 with TRBJ2-7; perhaps TRBD1 as D (6 bases). This CDR3 contains 15 residues. Germline V lookup: CDR1 SQVTM, CDR2 ANQGSEA. The V and J ends lost 0 bases and 4 bases respectively, with 16 bases between them. CDR3 region: CSVEDPRTDRYEQYF. As DNA, the CDR3 is TGCAGCGTTGAAGATCCCCGGACAGATAGGTACGAGCAGTACTTC.

This clone was seen only a few times. The DNA for the CDR3 is TGTGCCATCAGTGAGTCCGCAGGGCCCTATGGCTACACCTTC. Translated: CAISESAGPYGYTF. This chain links TRBV10-3 with TRBJ1-2, with D possibly matching TRBD1 (5 bases). The germline V and J ends were trimmed by 0 bases and 4 bases, with 9 bases remaining between them. Germline values: CDR1 ENHRY, CDR2 SYGVKD. The CDR3 is 14 residues long.

The chain uses TRBV15 and TRBJ1-4, with D perhaps TRBD1 (6 bases). Deletions cut 1 base from V and 7 bases from J, with 13 bases between. The CDR3 spans 15 residues. The germline gives CDR1 LNHNV, CDR2 YYDKDF (reference sequence). The CDR3 protein is CATSRAAGEFEKLFF. Here the CDR3 DNA reads TGTGCCACCAGCAGAGCGGCAGGGGAATTTGAAAAACTGTTTTTT.

The CDR3: CASSLSDVVKPEAFF. The DNA for the CDR3 is TGTGCCAGCAGCTTAAGTGATGTGGTGAAGCCTGAAGCTTTCTTT. This chain joins TRBV11-2 and TRBJ1-1, with D unresolved. This CDR3 contains 15 residues. V lost 2 bases and J 6 bases, leaving 16 bases between the germline ends. Germline lookup yields CDR1 SGHAT and CDR2 FQNNGV.

The CDR3 here is CASSLRGTGLARGTEAFF. Here the CDR3 DNA reads TGTGCCAGCAGCTTAAGGGGGACAGGGCTCGCAAGGGGAACTGAAGCTTTCTTT. V gene TRBV7-8 combines with J gene TRBJ1-1; TRBD1 agrees at 9 bases. The germline gives CDR1 SGHVS, CDR2 FQNEAQ. This CDR3 is built from 18 residues. J lost 5 bases, V lost 2 bases, and 15 bases had no gene match.

The chain employs TRBV13 and TRBJ2-3; D ambiguous. The CDR3 loop spans 12 amino acids. Trimming removed 6 bases at V and 6 bases at J, with 10 bases between. CDR1 and CDR2 (germline): PRHDT, FYEKMQ (reference sequence). The CDR3 region is CASRLHADTQYF. The CDR3 DNA follows: TGTGCCAGCAGGCTCCATGCGGATACGCAGTATTTT.

The chain couples TRBV29-1 to TRBJ1-2; D is uncertain. Trimming cost V 6 bases and J 3 bases, with 20 bases left between them. The CDR3 contains 15 residues. The V gene's germline CDR1 is SQVTM and CDR2 ANQGSEA. The CDR3 DNA reads TGCAGCGTCTACAAGCCCGGCAGAGAGGACTATGGCTACACCTTC. It encodes CSVYKPGREDYGYTF.

The CDR3 sequence: CATSDPSRGRDAYEQYF. CDR3 bases: TGTGCCACCAGTGACCCCTCCCGCGGGAGGGACGCCTACGAGCAGTACTTC. The chain uses TRBV24-1 and TRBJ2-7; 9 bases fit TRBD2. The germline V gene encodes CDR1 KGHDR and CDR2 SFDVKD. The CDR3 runs to 17 residues. The junction had 11 bases not matched to a gene; V was cut back by 4 bases and J by 2 bases.

The chain employs TRBV6-5 and TRBJ1-5; D perhaps matches TRBD1 (5 bases). This CDR3 contains 15 residues. V shed 0 bases and J shed 6 bases, with 12 bases lying between them. Germline CDR1 and CDR2: MNHEY and SVGAGI. The CDR3 bases are TGTGCCAGCAGTTACTCGGTAGAAGGGGCTCAGCCCCAGCATTTT. Protein sequence: CASSYSVEGAQPQHF.

The chain recombines TRBV28 with TRBJ2-7; 9 nucleotides match TRBD2. The CDR3 contains 20 residues. Germline CDR1 MDHEN, CDR2 SYDVKM. J gave up 2 bases and V 6 bases, and 23 bases lay outside the gene matches. The CDR3: CASSPPGWREGPPNAYEQYF. CDR3 sequence (DNA): TGTGCCAGCAGCCCCCCGGGGTGGCGGGAGGGCCCACCTAATGCCTACGAGCAGTACTTC.

This chain joins TRBV7-9 and TRBJ2-7; weak D call: TRBD1 (6 bases). Germline values: CDR1 SEHNR, CDR2 FQNEAQ (reference sequence). The length of the CDR3 is 14 residues. V lost 5 bases, J lost 3 bases, and 14 bases lay in between. The CDR3 protein is CASSQRDNFYEQYF. CDR3 in DNA: TGTGCCAGCAGCCAGAGGGACAATTTCTACGAGCAGTACTTC.

The V call is TRBV6-5, the J call TRBJ1-5; D unclear. Trimming took off 5 bases at V and 6 bases at J, with 5 bases between the two ends. The germline V gene has CDR1 MNHEY and CDR2 SVGAGI. The CDR3 spans 11 residues. As DNA, the CDR3 is TGTGCCAGCAGTACAGTTCAGCCCCAGCATTTT. This gives the protein CASSTVQPQHF.

The V gene is TRBV7-8, the J gene TRBJ2-7; D is perhaps TRBD1 (5 bases). Germline loops: CDR1 SGHVS, CDR2 FQNEAQ. The V and J ends lost 10 bases and 2 bases respectively, with 21 bases between them. This CDR3 spans 15 amino acids. The CDR3 here is CATQNITRGTYEQYF. The CDR3 DNA is TGTGCCACCCAAAATATAACAAGGGGCACCTACGAGCAGTACTTC.

The gene calls are TRBV4-1 and TRBJ1-5, with D maybe TRBD1 (5 bases). Germline CDR1 reads MGHRA; CDR2 reads YSYEKL. V dropped 2 bases and J dropped 3 bases, with 11 bases sitting between them. The CDR3 length is 15 residues. The CDR3 reads CASSQNQGYNQPQHF. The CDR3 coding sequence is TGCGCCAGCAGCCAAAATCAGGGTTACAATCAGCCCCAGCATTTT.

The chain links TRBV4-2 to TRBJ1-1; D uncertain. V was trimmed by 6 bases and J by 5 bases, leaving 7 bases between them. This CDR3 is built from 11 residues. Per germline, CDR1 LGHNA and CDR2 YNFKEQ. The CDR3 sequence is CASRLETEAFF. CDR3 nucleotide sequence: TGTGCCAGCAGGCTGGAGACTGAAGCTTTCTTT.

The rearrangement links TRBV6-5 to TRBJ2-5, with a possible D match to TRBD1 (7 bases). The CDR3 is 14 residues long. Germline V gene data show CDR1 as MNHEY and CDR2 as SVGAGI. Between the trimmed V and J ends, which lost 2 bases and 5 bases, there was a span of 12 bases. CDR3 nucleotide sequence: TGTGCCAGCAGTTACGGAGGGGGCCGGGAGACCCAGTACTTC. This gives the protein CASSYGGGRETQYF.

This chain links TRBV27 with TRBJ1-1; no definite D call. This CDR3 comprises 13 residues. Trimming shortened V by 3 bases and J by 4 bases, and 9 bases separated the two germline ends. Germline CDR1 is MNHEY and CDR2 is SMNVEV (reference sequence). The CDR3 coding sequence is TGTGCCAGCAGTTTGCCTAGTTCCACTGAAGCTTTCTTT. The encoded protein is CASSLPSSTEAFF.

The CDR3 DNA follows: TGCGCCAGCAGCCAAGGGTACATTCTGCGGGAGACCCAGTACTTC. Protein product: CASSQGYILRETQYF. This sequence joins TRBV4-1 and TRBJ2-5; no reliable D call. Trimming shortened V by 1 base and J by 5 bases, and 14 bases separated the two germline ends. The germline CDR1 and CDR2 sequences are MGHRA and YSYEKL. CDR3 size: 15 residues.

The rearrangement uses TRBV6-5 and TRBJ1-2; D call uncertain. This CDR3 comprises 15 residues. Trimming removed 6 bases at V and 8 bases at J, with 22 bases between. CDR1 is MNHEY, CDR2 SVGAGI, per germline. CDR3 nucleotide sequence: TGTGCCAGCAGCCGACCCCCGAAGGGAGGAGGAGGCTACACCTTC. The encoded protein is CASSRPPKGGGGYTF.

V and J are TRBV19 and TRBJ2-1; D is perhaps TRBD2 (5 bases). Between the trimmed V and J ends, which lost 6 bases and 9 bases, there was a span of 12 bases. This CDR3 comprises 12 residues. Germline V gene lookup returns CDR1 LNHDA and CDR2 SQIVND (reference sequence). CDR3 amino acids: CASRPLAGEQFF. In nucleotides, the CDR3 is TGTGCCAGTAGACCTCTCGCGGGTGAGCAGTTCTTC.

V gene TRBV30 combines with J gene TRBJ2-7; D not certain. V was trimmed by 5 bases and J by 3 bases, leaving 14 bases between them. Germline CDR1 and CDR2: GTSNPN and SVGIG (reference sequence). There are 13 residues in the CDR3. In nucleotides, the CDR3 is TGTGCCTGGGCACTTGTTGTCGGCTACGAGCAGTACTTC. Translated, it gives CAWALVVGYEQYF.

This clone was seen only a few times. This rearrangement joins TRBV29-1 to TRBJ1-2; D not resolved. The CDR3 runs to 13 residues. Germline V CDR1 and CDR2: SQVTM, ANQGSEA. V was cut by 4 bases and J by 4 bases, with 13 bases left in between. As DNA, the CDR3 is TGCAGCGTTGGGCATCTCCTTACCTATGGCTACACCTTC. Protein sequence: CSVGHLLTYGYTF.

The genes are TRBV5-5 and TRBJ1-5; D not resolved. V was cut by 0 bases and J by 4 bases, with 11 bases left in between. The CDR3 covers 15 residues. Per the germline V gene, CDR1 is SGHKS and CDR2 is YYEKEE (reference sequence). CDR3 region: CASSLGRRENQPQHF. CDR3 coding DNA: TGTGCCAGCAGCTTGGGTCGTCGGGAGAATCAGCCCCAGCATTTT.

The V and J genes are TRBV6-5 and TRBJ2-7, with TRBD2 identical over 7 bases. CDR3 length: 14 residues. V dropped 6 bases and J dropped 2; count of bases not matched to a gene: 7. In germline, CDR1 is MNHEY, CDR2 SVGAGI. CDR3: CASRSGAGPYEQYF. As DNA, the CDR3 is TGTGCCAGCAGGTCCGGAGCGGGGCCCTACGAGCAGTACTTC.